These 16 T cell receptor beta chains were all obtained from the same sample, sequenced in a study of T cells in Graves' hyperthyroidism and ophthalmopathy. Amplification of TCR beta CDR3 regions was performed using RNA transcripts as template. The study used the HTBI primer set for a first-round RT-PCR of the TCR CDR3. Using its own MiXCR run on the multiplex PCR reads, TCRdb lists one record per CDR3 protein. The table lists around 350,000 distinct CDR3 sequences, 17% of them singletons, with around a third in the top ten. The sequencing input was blood. The source of these receptors is a young woman with Graves' hyperthyroidism that later progressed to Graves' ophthalmopathy.

This clonotype was seen at least ten times. This chain uses TRBV10-3 with TRBJ2-1, with D possibly TRBD2 on 7 matching bases. Trimming cost V 6 bases and J 2 bases, with 14 bases left between them. CDR1 is ENHRY, CDR2 SYGVKD, per germline. The CDR3 runs 15 residues. As DNA, the CDR3 is TGTGCCATCAGCAGCGGGGACACCACCTACAATGAGCAGTTCTTC. Its protein is CAISSGDTTYNEQFF.

This clonotype occurred many times. V gene TRBV3-1 combines with J gene TRBJ1-2; D is perhaps TRBD1 (6 bases). Germline V CDR1 and CDR2: LGHDT, YNNKEL (reference sequence). Trimming took 5 bases from V and 8 from J, leaving 12 bases between them. The CDR3 runs 12 residues. In DNA, the CDR3 is TGTGCCAGCAGCTCTCCAGGGGTAGGCTACACCTTC. Its protein is CASSSPGVGYTF. The full variable domain, with the rest looked up from reference TRBV3-1 and TRBJ1-2, is DTAVSQTPKYLVTQMGNDKSIKCEQNLGHDTMYWYKQDSKKFLKIMFSYNNKELIINETVPNRFSPKSPDKAHLNLHINSLELGDSAVYFCASSSPGVGYTFGSGTRLTVV.

This clonotype was found a few times. The chain's CDR3 is CASSLDRGTGNTIYF. CDR3 nucleotide sequence: TGCGCCAGCAGCTTGGACAGGGGTACCGGAAACACCATATATTTT. The chain is built from TRBV5-1 and TRBJ1-3; TRBD1 agrees at 7 bases. The V and J ends lost 0 bases and 4 bases, in that order; junction bases with no gene match: 4. CDR1 and CDR2 from the germline V gene are SGHRS and YFSETQ. The CDR3 loop spans 15 amino acids.

The J gene is TRBJ2-2, the V gene TRBV5-6, with 7 bases aligning to TRBD2. The germline gives CDR1 SGHDT, CDR2 YYEEEE. V gave up 7 bases and J gave up 1 base; unmatched junction bases: 13. The CDR3 sequence is 17 residues long. In DNA form, the CDR3 reads TGTGCCAGCCATCGGCCGGGAGGACCCCTGAACACCGGGGAGCTGTTTTTT. It translates to CASHRPGGPLNTGELFF.

In this sample, this clonotype turned up many times. The chain couples TRBV6-1 to TRBJ1-1, with a weak D call TRBD1 (5 bases). Trimming cost V 4 bases and J 5 bases, with 17 bases left between them. Looked up from germline, CDR1 is MNHNS and CDR2 is SASEGT. The CDR3 is 15 amino acids. This CDR3 is CASSGAVGGRTEAFF. As DNA, the CDR3 is TGTGCCAGCAGTGGGGCGGTCGGGGGGAGGACTGAAGCTTTCTTT.

This clonotype was counted at least ten times. The rearrangement links TRBV19 to TRBJ2-1, with D unresolved. Trimming left V 5 bases short and J 0 bases short, with 5 bases between. CDR1 is LNHDA and CDR2 is SQIVND in the germline V gene (reference sequence). The CDR3 runs to 13 residues. The CDR3 here is CASSQSSYNEQFF. In DNA, the CDR3 is TGTGCCAGTAGTCAGAGCTCCTACAATGAGCAGTTCTTC.

This clonotype was picked up many times. This CDR3 is CASSSVEGRDNPYEQYF. The DNA of the CDR3 is TGCGCCAGCAGCTCCGTCGAGGGGCGGGACAACCCCTACGAGCAGTACTTC. J is TRBJ2-7 and V is TRBV5-1; D tentatively fits TRBD1 or TRBD2 (6 bases each). There are 17 residues in the CDR3. Germline V gives CDR1 SGHRS, CDR2 YFSETQ. Trimming took 3 bases from V and 2 from J, leaving 21 bases between them.

As for this clonotype: Given a much more abundant clone one base away, this may be a read error. The CDR3 spells CASSVGQGIYRTEAFF. CDR3 bases: TGTGCCAGCAGCGTTGGACAGGGAATTTATCGCACTGAAGCTTTCTTT. The chain joins TRBV9 to TRBJ1-1; TRBD1 agrees at 8 bases. V shed 2 bases and J 4 bases; nucleotides not matched to a gene: 10. Looked up from germline, CDR1 is SGDLS and CDR2 is YYNGEE. CDR3 length: 16 residues.

V is TRBV28 and J is TRBJ1-6; the match to TRBD1 covers 7 bases. This CDR3 region has 17 residues. In germline, CDR1 is MDHEN, CDR2 SYDVKM. J was trimmed by 3 bases and V by 3 bases; bases with no gene match: 8. The CDR3 region has the DNA TGTGCCAGCAGTTTGTTATCCGGGACAGACTATAATTCACCCCTCCACTTT. It codes for CASSLLSGTDYNSPLHF.

This clonotype was counted ten times or more. This rearrangement joins TRBV5-1 to TRBJ1-1; D is unresolved. The CDR3 consists of 14 residues. Germline V gives CDR1 SGHRS, CDR2 YFSETQ. Trimming shortened V by 0 bases and J by 11 bases, and 17 bases separated the two germline ends. The CDR3 loop is CASSLDVKGMRAFF. The CDR3 DNA follows: TGCGCCAGCAGCTTGGACGTAAAGGGCATGCGGGCTTTCTTT.

This rearrangement joins TRBV12-3 or TRBV12-4 to TRBJ1-1; D perhaps matches TRBD1 (5 bases). Trimming shortened V by 3 bases and J by 3 bases, and 11 bases separated the two germline ends. This CDR3 region has 14 residues. The CDR3 protein is CASSLVRGDTEAFF. The CDR3 nucleotides read TGTGCCAGCAGTTTGGTGAGAGGGGACACTGAAGCTTTCTTT.

This clonotype was found many times. The J gene is TRBJ1-2, the V gene TRBV7-9; D is unresolved. Germline V CDR1 and CDR2: SEHNR, FQNEAQ (reference sequence). This CDR3 is 13 amino acids long. Trimming stripped 6 bases from V and 3 bases from J, with 11 bases between. CDR3 coding DNA: TGTGCCAGCAGTAAAAACACAGACTATGGCTACACCTTC. This gives the protein CASSKNTDYGYTF. Using reference TRBV7-9 and TRBJ1-2 for the parts outside the CDR3, the full variable domain is DTGVSQNPRHKITKRGQNVTFRCDPISEHNRLYWYRQTLGQGPEFLTYFQNEAQLEKSRLLSDRFSAERPKGSFSTLEIQRTEQGDSAMYLCASSKNTDYGYTFGSGTRLTVV.

This clonotype occurred many times. The rearrangement links TRBV2 to TRBJ2-1; 7 bases line up with TRBD1. V lost 6 bases to trimming and J lost 0 bases; unmatched junction nucleotides: 5. Per germline, CDR1 SNHLY and CDR2 FYNNEI. The CDR3 extends over 15 amino acids. The CDR3 loop reads CASRDRWDSYNEQFF. The CDR3 bases are TGTGCCAGCAGGGACAGGTGGGACTCCTACAATGAGCAGTTCTTC.

This clonotype was picked up many times. This sequence joins TRBV20-1 and TRBJ2-3; D is undetermined. Trimming removed 0 bases at V and 5 bases at J, with 9 bases between. Germline CDR1 DFQATT, CDR2 SNEGSKA (reference sequence). The CDR3 is 13 amino acids. This chain's CDR3 is CSARDPELDTQYF. In nucleotides, the CDR3 is TGCAGTGCTAGAGATCCTGAGCTAGATACGCAGTATTTT.

At least ten counts were recorded for this clonotype. The gene calls are TRBV2 and TRBJ2-6; TRBD1 is a possible D gene (6 bases). Germline CDR1 SNHLY, CDR2 FYNNEI. The CDR3 covers 16 residues. V shed 6 bases and J shed 4 bases, with 16 bases lying between them. The CDR3: CASSAGQTIGANVLTF. CDR3 DNA sequence: TGTGCCAGCAGCGCCGGACAGACAATAGGGGCCAACGTCCTGACTTTC.

This clonotype came up many times. The chain joins TRBV10-3 to TRBJ2-5; 8 bases match TRBD1. The CDR3 has 16 amino acids. CDR1 ENHRY and CDR2 SYGVKD come from the germline V gene. Germline trimming cut 3 bases from V and 1 base from J; bases unmatched to any gene: 7. CDR3 DNA: TGTGCCATCAGTGAAACAGGGGGAAGGGGCCAAGAGACCCAGTACTTC. The encoded protein is CAISETGGRGQETQYF.